This T cell receptor beta chain was identified in a study of blood T cell repertoires in COVID-19. CDR3 length equals 15 residues. Looked up from germline, CDR1 is LGHDT and CDR2 is YNNKEL (reference sequence). V dropped 1 base and J dropped 0 bases, with 7 bases sitting between them. Authors' data handling: Counts of nucleated cells, estimated from reference gene primer amplification, were obtained. This table comes from immunoSEQ multiplex PCR, and its TCRdb copy is limited to in-frame clones, with some not included. Clonal size and the V and J genes are those of that table, whereas D and trimming came from the DNA. The sample includes fewer than 500,000 clones, approximately 87% of them seen just once. Adults between roughly 18 and 95 years of age took part from 20 to 25 US areas. Cohorts were based on clinical histories the participants reported.

The chain is built from TRBV3-1 (or the pseudogene TRBV3-2) and TRBJ1-3, with D unclear. The sequenced material came from PBMCs or T cells enriched from blood (not recorded which). This clonotype originated in a man aged 30-40 years who had recovered from COVID-19. The CDR3 loop is CASSQAQLSGNTIYF. As DNA, the CDR3 is TGTGCCAGCAGCCAAGCACAGCTCTCTGGAAACACCATATATTTT.